Listed here are 6 T cell receptor beta chains from one sample, sequenced in a study of T cells in Graves' hyperthyroidism and ophthalmopathy. There were TCR beta CDR3 regions amplified from RNA transcripts. The HTBI primer set drove a first-round RT-PCR of the TCR CDR3. TCRdb passed the multiplex PCR reads through MiXCR, listing each CDR3 protein once. The sample contains about 660,000 distinct CDR3 sequences, 45% of which appear only once. Sequencing was done on a sample of peripheral blood or thyroid tissue (not recorded which). The receptors originated from an adult man with Graves' disease, either hyperthyroidism or ophthalmopathy (not recorded which).

At least ten counts were recorded for this clonotype. This chain joins TRBV7-2 and TRBJ1-3; 7 nucleotides agree with TRBD1. This CDR3 region has 15 residues. With 5 bases clipped from V and 4 bases from J, the junction kept 8 bases outside the gene matches. CDR1 and CDR2 from the germline V gene are SGHTA and FQGNSA. For the CDR3, the DNA is TGTGCCAGCAGCCCAGGGGGGAATTGGGGAAACACCATATATTTT. Its protein is CASSPGGNWGNTIYF. Using reference TRBV7-2 and TRBJ1-3 for the parts outside the CDR3, the full variable domain is GAGVSQSPSNKVTEKGKDVELRCDPISGHTALYWYRQSLGQGLEFLIYFQGNSAPDKSGLPSDRFSAERTGGSVSTLTIQRTQQEDSAVYLCASSPGGNWGNTIYFGEGSWLTVV.

The genes are TRBV10-3 and TRBJ1-1; the D gene is possibly TRBD1 (5 bases). Trimming pared 3 bases from V and 5 bases from J, leaving 19 bases between. There are 16 residues in the CDR3. Germline V gene sequence: CDR1 ENHRY, CDR2 SYGVKD. CDR3 protein: CAISEIPGYAGTEAFF. CDR3 nucleotide sequence: TGTGCCATCAGTGAAATTCCAGGGTACGCGGGAACTGAAGCTTTCTTT.

The chain recombines TRBV15 with TRBJ2-5, with D tentatively TRBD1 (6 bases). V lost 0 bases, J lost 5 bases, and 10 bases lay in between. The CDR3 is 14 amino acids. Germline CDR1 LNHNV, CDR2 YYDKDF (reference sequence). The CDR3, as DNA: TGTGCCACCAGCAGAGACCCTACAGGGGAGACCCAGTACTTC. Residues: CATSRDPTGETQYF. Full variable domain (remainder filled in from reference TRBV15 and TRBJ2-5): DAMVIQNPRYQVTQFGKPVTLSCSQTLNHNVMYWYQQKSSQAPKLLFHYYDKDFNNEADTPDNFQSRRPNTSFCFLDIRSPGLGDTAMYLCATSRDPTGETQYFGPGTRLLVL.

This clonotype turned up a few times. This sequence joins TRBV25-1 and TRBJ1-1, with unresolved D. V lost 5 bases, J lost 1 base, and 14 bases lay in between. The CDR3 has 15 amino acids. Germline values: CDR1 MGHDK, CDR2 SYGVNS. CDR3 protein: CASSYRRSPNTEAFF. The CDR3 bases are TGTGCCAGCAGTTATCGCCGATCACCGAACACTGAAGCTTTCTTT. The variable domain in full, completed from reference TRBV25-1 and TRBJ1-1, reads EADIYQTPRYLVIGTGKKITLECSQTMGHDKMYWYQQDPGMELHLIHYSYGVNSTEKGDLSSESTVSRIRTEHFPLTLESARPSHTSQYLCASSYRRSPNTEAFFGQGTRLTVV.

This clonotype was detected ten times or more. V is TRBV29-1 and J is TRBJ2-7; 7 positions agree with TRBD2. After removal of 6 bases from V and 2 bases from J, the junction contained 10 bases not matched to a gene. From germline, CDR1 is SQVTM and CDR2 ANQGSEA. The CDR3 is 14 residues long. The DNA for the CDR3 is TGCAGCGTGAGTAAAGGGCGGGAGCCCTACGAGCAGTACTTC. Its translation is CSVSKGREPYEQYF.

The genes are TRBV24-1 and TRBJ1-1; TRBD1 aligns across 9 bases. Trimming took 1 base from V and 6 from J; bases not matched to a gene: 5. CDR3 length equals 15 residues. Germline V gives CDR1 KGHDR, CDR2 SFDVKD. CDR3 in amino acids: CATSDLTGGKAEAFF. The CDR3 DNA sequence: TGTGCCACCAGTGATTTAACAGGGGGCAAGGCTGAAGCTTTCTTT.